This paragraph reports one TCR beta chain. Method: immunoSEQ multiplex PCR; TCRdb's copy keeps in-frame clones and lacks some. The table includes 150,000 to 200,000 clones, 85% to 90% detected once. The record originates from a study of blood T cell repertoires in COVID-19. The V and J ends lost 6 bases and 0 bases, in that order; junction bases with no gene match: 8. The CDR3 spans 17 residues. From germline, CDR1 is MDHEN and CDR2 SYDVKM. V gene TRBV28 combines with J gene TRBJ1-6, with TRBD1 identical over 7 bases. The material sequenced was peripheral blood. The source of this sequence is a man between 18 and 29 years old with acute or convalescent COVID-19. CDR3 in amino acids: CASSSGTASSYNSPLHF. The CDR3 coding sequence is TGTGCCAGCAGCTCCGGGACAGCTAGCTCCTATAATTCACCCCTCCACTTT.